This is a list of T cell receptor beta chains from one sample in a study of blood T cell repertoires in COVID-19. TCRdb keeps only in-frame clones here, not all; method: immunoSEQ multiplex PCR. The repertoire holds over 75,000 clones, with around nine tenths as singletons. The source material was peripheral blood. These receptor sequences come from a man aged 50 or older with COVID-19, enrolled during active disease. Each CDR3 is given with its conserved first and last residue. D genes are given only for firm matches. Clone size is not always given. Where it is, it says once, few, many or a class for expanded clones.

-	TRBV6-5	15	-	TRBJ1-5	TGTGCCAGCAGTTCGAACAGGGTAAGCAATCAGCCCCAGCATTTT	CASSSNRVSNQPQHF
TRBD2	TRBV4-1	16	once	TRBJ2-3	TGCGCCAGCAGCCCTACTCCTAGCGGGGGGTCAGATACGCAGTATTTT	CASSPTPSGGSDTQYF
TRBD1	TRBV15	14	once	TRBJ1-1	TGTGCCACCAGCAGCGACAGGGTTGGGACTGAAGCTTTCTTT	CATSSDRVGTEAFF
-	TRBV19	14	-	TRBJ1-2	TGTGCCAGTACCTCAATCCCAGCGGGCTATGGCTACACCTTC	CASTSIPAGYGYTF
-	TRBV10-2	15	few	TRBJ1-3	TGCGCCAGCAGAGACCCAGGAGGCCCTGGAAACACCATATATTTT	CASRDPGGPGNTIYF
-	TRBV10-3	13	-	TRBJ1-2	TGTGCCATCGGATCCGGGAGCACCTATGGCTACACCTTC	CAIGSGSTYGYTF
TRBD1	TRBV4-1	15	-	TRBJ1-5	TGCGCCAGCAGCTTGGGACAGGGTAACGGTCAGCCCCAGCATTTT	CASSLGQGNGQPQHF
-	TRBV2	13	-	TRBJ1-1	TGTGCCAGTCGGACAGTCATGAACACTGAAGCTTTCTTT	CASRTVMNTEAFF
TRBD1	TRBV23-1	15	-	TRBJ1-1	TGCGCCAGCAGCCTAATAGACAGGGCAAACACTGAAGCTTTCTTT	CASSLIDRANTEAFF
TRBD1	TRBV19	12	-	TRBJ1-5	TGTGCCAGTGACAGGGGGAGCCAGCCCCAGCATTTT	CASDRGSQPQHF
-	TRBV7-9	14	once	TRBJ2-3	TGTGCCAGCAGCGTGACAGTTCTCACAGATACGCAGTATTTT	CASSVTVLTDTQYF
-	TRBV7-2	15	-	TRBJ2-2	TGTGCCAGCAGCTTAGACTACGCCACCACCGGGGAGCTGTTTTTT	CASSLDYATTGELFF
-	TRBV9	15	-	TRBJ2-7	TGTGCCAGCAGCGTGGGTGCGGGGAGCTCCTACGAGCAGTACTTC	CASSVGAGSSYEQYF
TRBD2	TRBV6-5	15	-	TRBJ2-2	TGTGCCAGCAGGAGAGCGGGGGGGCGCACCGGGGAGCTGTTTTTT	CASRRAGGRTGELFF
-	TRBV27	14	-	TRBJ1-1	TGTGCCAGCAGTTCCGGCACAGGAGGGAGTGAAGCTTTCTTT	CASSSGTGGSEAFF
TRBD1	TRBV12-5	18	-	TRBJ1-1	TGTGCTAGTGGTTTGGACAGAGACAGGGGGCTGTCTGGCACTGAAGCTTTCTTT	CASGLDRDRGLSGTEAFF
TRBD1	TRBV9	19	-	TRBJ1-4	TGTGCCAGCAGCGTAGCTAAGGACAGGGGTTTAGGTACTAATGAAAAACTGTTTTTT	CASSVAKDRGLGTNEKLFF
-	TRBV24-1	15	-	TRBJ2-1	TGTGCCACCAGTGATTTTGAACAGGGAGACAATGAGCAGTTCTTC	CATSDFEQGDNEQFF
TRBD1	TRBV5-8	15	-	TRBJ2-1	TGTGCCAGCAGTCCTACAGGGGGCCTCTACAATGAGCAGTTCTTC	CASSPTGGLYNEQFF
-	TRBV14	14	-	TRBJ1-1	TGTGCCAGCAGCCAAGTAGCACGCGTTACTGAAGCTTTCTTT	CASSQVARVTEAFF
TRBD2	TRBV3-1/TRBV3-2	15	-	TRBJ2-7	TGTGCCAGCAGCGCCGGGACTAGCGCGAAATACGAGCAGTACTTC	CASSAGTSAKYEQYF
-	TRBV19	17	-	TRBJ1-4	TGTGCCAGTAGTATAGACGCGAACAGGAGAAGTAATGAAAAACTGTTTTTT	CASSIDANRRSNEKLFF
TRBD2	TRBV7-2	15	-	TRBJ2-7	TGTGCCAGCAGCCATCATAGCGGGGGTATATACGAGCAGTACTTC	CASSHHSGGIYEQYF
TRBD1	TRBV18	15	-	TRBJ1-5	TGTGCCAGCTCACCACGGCAGGGGGAAAATCAGCCCCAGCATTTT	CASSPRQGENQPQHF
TRBD2	TRBV18	16	-	TRBJ2-3	TGTGCCAGCTCACCATTGGGACTAGTAAACACAGATACGCAGTATTTT	CASSPLGLVNTDTQYF
TRBD1	TRBV19	15	-	TRBJ2-7	TGTGCCAGTAGTATATTGGGACAGGCCTCCTACGAGCAGTACTTC	CASSILGQASYEQYF